The T cell receptor beta chain described here comes from a study of blood T cell repertoires in COVID-19. Overall study context: Nucleic acid was either cDNA or gDNA, and it came from T cells, B-cell-depleted T cells, or PBMCs.

The study assigned cohorts using participant-reported clinical history. Those designated as exposed participants met a COVID-19 case within 2 weeks before study entry. TCRdb's copy holds only in-frame clones and misses some; the assay was immunoSEQ multiplex PCR. The sample consists of about 280,000 clones, roughly 80% of them appearing once. The germline V gene has CDR1 SGHRS and CDR2 YFSETQ. This CDR3 has 16 amino acids. V was shortened by 0 bases and J by 4 bases, with 16 bases between the two germline ends. The specimen was PBMCs or T cells enriched from blood (not recorded which). This chain joins TRBV5-1 and TRBJ1-1; tentative D call: TRBD1 (5 bases). The receptor was derived from a man aged 35 to 55 who had been exposed to COVID-19. The CDR3 region is CASSLALPRQSTEAFF. The CDR3 bases are TGCGCCAGCAGCTTGGCCTTACCTAGACAGAGCACTGAAGCTTTCTTT.